This TCR beta chain derives from a study of metastatic and nonmetastatic thyroid tumors (dated by TCRdb to 2020 to 2022). Context from the whole study: Repertoires from peripheral blood and from tumor or nodule tissue samples of malignant and benign thyroid patients were compared. General study outcomes and caveats: TCR beta diversity was reported as significantly higher in malignant tumors than in benign nodules, in both blood and tumor samples.

Remarks on this clone: Its antigen target is currently unknown. Base quality data are lacking; no much larger clone is found one base away.

Before undergoing thyroid surgery, none of the patients had been given any kind of treatment. Using T-cell receptor beta sequencing, the study looked back at clinical samples from patients collected from the early 2010s to the late 2010s. Library generation was performed with PCR. Sequenced using an Illumina HiSeq 4000. The TCR beta-chain CDR3 region of each patient was profiled by high-throughput sequencing. The authors' analysis ran thus. A classifier to discriminate distant-metastatic papillary thyroid cancer patients was built from CDR3 differences across clinicopathological groups. To measure repertoire diversity the researchers used the Shannon index, while the Morisita-Horn index served to gauge how similar the tumor and blood repertoires were. In TCRdb, the public reads were trimmed at Q25 with fastp and aligned with MiXCR, with productive beta chains retained. The V and J calls and clone size come from TCRdb's table, not from the authors' own analysis. In all, the sample holds about 38,000 clones, and 40% to 55% of those were seen once. Roughly 25% of the sample rests with the top ten.

V is clipped by 4 bases and J by 1 base, and the sequence between their germline boundaries is 16 bases long. Reading from cysteine to phenylalanine, the CDR3 counts 17 amino acids. This entry keeps only the CDR3 DNA: 51 bases, framed from base 1. The germline V gene (reference sequence) specifies LNHDA as CDR1 and SQIVND as CDR2. The sequenced sample consisted of tumor tissue. The TCR was taken from a male donor with papillary thyroid cancer or a benign thyroid nodule (not recorded which). Some clones in this sample may be carry-over from other donors' samples. The V gene is TRBV19 and the J gene is TRBJ2-2; the D segment is perhaps TRBD1 or TRBD2, each sharing 5 matched bases. The sequenced DNA is TGTGCCAGTAGTACACCTCTCGGGACCCTGAACACCGGGGAGCTGTTTTTT. This sequence encodes CASSTPLGTLNTGELFF.